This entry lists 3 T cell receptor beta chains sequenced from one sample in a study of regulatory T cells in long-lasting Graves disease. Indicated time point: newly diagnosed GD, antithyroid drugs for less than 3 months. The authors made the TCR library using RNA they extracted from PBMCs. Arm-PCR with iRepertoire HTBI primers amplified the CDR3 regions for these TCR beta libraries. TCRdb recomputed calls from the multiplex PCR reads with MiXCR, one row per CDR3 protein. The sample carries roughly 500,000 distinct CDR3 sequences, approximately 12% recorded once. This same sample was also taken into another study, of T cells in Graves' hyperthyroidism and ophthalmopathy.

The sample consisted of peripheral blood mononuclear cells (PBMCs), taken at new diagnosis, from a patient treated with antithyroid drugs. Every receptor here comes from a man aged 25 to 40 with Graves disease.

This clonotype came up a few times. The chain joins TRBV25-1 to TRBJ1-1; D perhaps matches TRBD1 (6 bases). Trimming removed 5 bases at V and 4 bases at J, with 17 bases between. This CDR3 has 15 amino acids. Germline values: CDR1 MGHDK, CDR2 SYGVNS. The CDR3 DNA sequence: TGTGCCAGCAGTTTCCGTGGGGGGCTGCGCACTGAAGCTTTCTTT. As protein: CASSFRGGLRTEAFF.

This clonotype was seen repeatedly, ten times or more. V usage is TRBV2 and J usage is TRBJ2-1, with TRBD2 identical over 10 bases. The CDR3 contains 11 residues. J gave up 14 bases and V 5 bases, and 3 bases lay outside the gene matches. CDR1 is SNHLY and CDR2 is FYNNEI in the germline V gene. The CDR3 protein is CASSRSGREFF. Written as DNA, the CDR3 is TGTGCCAGCAGTAGGAGCGGGAGGGAGTTCTTC.

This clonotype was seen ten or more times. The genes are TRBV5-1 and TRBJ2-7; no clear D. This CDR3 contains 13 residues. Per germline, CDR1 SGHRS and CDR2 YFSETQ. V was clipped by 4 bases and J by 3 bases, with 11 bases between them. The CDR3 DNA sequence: TGCGCCAGCAGCCTACGACAAGGCTACGAGCAGTACTTC. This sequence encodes CASSLRQGYEQYF.